The 11 T cell receptor beta chains in this list originate from one sample, sequenced in a study of T cells after yellow fever vaccination. MiXCR, run by TCRdb on the 5' RACE reads, gives a single entry per CDR3 protein. The sample shows some 350,000 distinct CDR3 sequences, roughly 10% of them seen only once. Sequenced material: PBMCs, taken on the day of the first yellow fever vaccination. Receptor source: a man aged 18 to 29 who received the YFV17D yellow fever vaccine.

The CDR3 sequence is CASSYQRQGPYEQYV. The CDR3 DNA follows: TGTGCCAGCAGTTACCAACGACAGGGGCCCTACGAGCAGTACGTC. The V gene is TRBV27, the J gene TRBJ2-7; 8 nucleotides align to TRBD1. V was pared by 4 bases and J by 2 bases, with 7 bases of the junction left unmatched. The germline CDR1 and CDR2 sequences are MNHEY and SMNVEV (reference sequence). The CDR3 consists of 15 residues.

The genes are TRBV18 and TRBJ2-5; 9 nucleotides match TRBD1. V lost 5 bases, J lost 5 bases, and 12 bases stayed unmatched. The CDR3 sequence is 16 residues long. The germline V gene has CDR1 KGHSH and CDR2 LQKENI. CDR3 residues: CASSSLTGGLRETQYF. The CDR3 coding sequence is TGTGCCAGCTCATCCCTCACAGGGGGCCTCCGGGAGACCCAGTACTTC.

This clonotype has just a few counts. This chain connects TRBV29-1 to TRBJ1-2; D gene ambiguous. Germline loops: CDR1 SQVTM, CDR2 ANQGSEA. The CDR3 is made up of 12 amino acids. As DNA, the CDR3 is TGCAGGATTTGGACGGCGGACTATGGCTACACCTTC. Translation gives CRIWTADYGYTF.

This clonotype was recorded a few times. V gene TRBV7-9 combines with J gene TRBJ2-7, with D unclear. The CDR3 covers 14 residues. Germline CDR1 and CDR2: SEHNR and FQNEAQ (reference sequence). Deletions cut 2 bases from V and 0 bases from J, with 8 bases between. The CDR3 DNA reads TGTGCCAGCAGCTTAAGTGAGGACTCCTACGAGCAGTACTTC. It codes for CASSLSEDSYEQYF.

This clonotype has just a few counts. The chain uses TRBV21-1 and TRBJ1-5. TRBV21-1 is a pseudogene locus. The CDR3 is 16 residues long. CDR3 sequence (DNA): TGTGCCAGCAGCAAAGATGTAAGAGGCAGGCATCAGCCCCAGCATTTT. Translating it yields CASSKDVRGRHQPQHF.

This clonotype was counted many times. The chain has TRBV5-1 and TRBJ2-1, with a weak D call TRBD1 (6 bases). V was cut by 0 bases and J by 9 bases, with 13 bases left in between. CDR1 is SGHRS, CDR2 YFSETQ, per germline. The CDR3 extends over 14 amino acids. The CDR3 reads CASSLVSVGGEQFF. The CDR3 DNA reads TGCGCCAGCAGCTTGGTTTCAGTAGGGGGTGAGCAGTTCTTC.

This clonotype came up many times. This chain links TRBV5-1 with TRBJ2-7, with D possibly matching TRBD2 (6 bases). The germline CDR1 and CDR2 sequences are SGHRS and YFSETQ. CDR3 length equals 15 residues. V was clipped by 4 bases and J by 0 bases, with 14 bases between them. The CDR3 loop is CASSTTGLSSYEQYF. The CDR3 DNA sequence: TGCGCCAGCAGCACCACCGGACTAAGCTCCTACGAGCAGTACTTC.

The chain couples TRBV6-2 or TRBV6-3 to TRBJ1-5; TRBD1 aligns across 9 bases. Looked up from germline, CDR1 is MNHEY and CDR2 is SVGEGT. The CDR3 contains 18 residues. The V segment lost 2 bases and the J segment 6 bases; nucleotides outside the gene matches: 14. CDR3 sequence (DNA): TGTGCCAGCAGTTACCTCCGGGACAGGGCAAGCTTTGGTCAGCCCCAGCATTTT. It translates to CASSYLRDRASFGQPQHF.

This chain links TRBV10-3 with TRBJ1-2; D gene ambiguous. The CDR3 covers 11 residues. CDR1 and CDR2 (germline): ENHRY, SYGVKD. V dropped 10 bases and J dropped 8 bases, with 14 bases sitting between them. The CDR3 is CATTAGSGYTF. The DNA of the CDR3 is TGTGCCACAACCGCAGGTAGCGGCTACACCTTC.

The CDR3 DNA follows: TGTGCCAGCAGCCCGGTGATAAGCTCCTACGAGCAGTACTTC. It is translated as CASSPVISSYEQYF. The rearrangement joins TRBV3-1 to TRBJ2-7, with D unclear. This CDR3 comprises 14 residues. V dropped 4 bases and J dropped 0 bases, with 10 bases sitting between them. Germline lookup yields CDR1 LGHDT and CDR2 YNNKEL (reference sequence).

In its sample, this clonotype was seen a few times. DNA of the CDR3: TGTGCCAGCAGTCAGAATCGGGGGGGCCGATACAATGAGCAGTTCTTC. Protein: CASSQNRGGRYNEQFF. The chain employs TRBV4-2 and TRBJ2-1, with 8 bases matching TRBD2. The CDR3 has 16 amino acids. J lost 4 bases, V lost 6 bases, and 11 bases had no gene match. Germline CDR1 is LGHNA and CDR2 is YNFKEQ.